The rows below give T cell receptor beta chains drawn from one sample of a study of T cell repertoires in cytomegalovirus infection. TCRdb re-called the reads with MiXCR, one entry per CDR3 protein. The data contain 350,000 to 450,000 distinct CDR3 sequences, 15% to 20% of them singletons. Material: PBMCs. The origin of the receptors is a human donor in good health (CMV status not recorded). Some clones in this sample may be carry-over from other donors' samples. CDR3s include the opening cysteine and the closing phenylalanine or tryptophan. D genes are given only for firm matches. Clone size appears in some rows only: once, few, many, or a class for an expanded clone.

TGTGCCAGCAGCCCTATGGGCAGGGAAGCTTTCTTT	CASSPMGREAFF	TRBV7-9	NA	NA	TRBJ1-1
TGCGCCAGCAGCCAAGCCCTCTTTTGGAATTCACCCCTCCACTTT	CASSQALFWNSPLHF	TRBV4-1	few	NA	TRBJ1-6
TGTGCCAGCAGTGACTGGCTCCCGAGTCAGCCCCAGCATTTT	CASSDWLPSQPQHF	TRBV6-1	many	NA	TRBJ1-5
TGTGCCAGCAGCTTAGGTACAGGGGATATGTATGAGCAGTTCTTC	CASSLGTGDMYEQFF	TRBV7-9	many	TRBD1	TRBJ2-1
TGTGCCAGCAGCTTGGTCCCTAATTATCAGCCCCAGCATTTT	CASSLVPNYQPQHF	TRBV5-5	many	NA	TRBJ1-5
TGTGCCAGCCAGGCGGGACGGAATAATGAAAAACTGTTTTTT	CASQAGRNNEKLFF	TRBV6-1	NA	NA	TRBJ1-4
TGTGCCAGCAGCCCTTTAATTGGCGGTCTGCACGAGCAGTACTTC	CASSPLIGGLHEQYF	TRBV27	few	NA	TRBJ2-7
TGTGCCAGCAGCGCCCGTTTCCGCACAGATACGCAGTATTTT	CASSARFRTDTQYF	TRBV7-2	NA	NA	TRBJ2-3
TGTGCCAAGCAGGTTCGCGACAAACTGGGGCCAGAGACCCAGTACTTC	CAKQVRDKLGPETQYF	TRBV6-1	NA	NA	TRBJ2-5
TGTGCCAGCAGCTTAAGACTAGCGGGTTTAGAAGAGCAGTTCTTC	CASSLRLAGLEEQFF	TRBV7-6	many	TRBD2	TRBJ2-1
TGTGTCAGCAGTTACTCGTCGCTAGCAACAGATACGCAGTATTTT	CVSSYSSLATDTQYF	TRBV6-6	few	NA	TRBJ2-3
TGTGCCAGCAGCCCAGACAGATTCACAGATACGCAGTATTTT	CASSPDRFTDTQYF	TRBV7-9	many	NA	TRBJ2-3
TGTGCCAGCAGCCTAGGTCTGGGAAAGAATTCACCCCTCCACTTT	CASSLGLGKNSPLHF	TRBV5-6	many	NA	TRBJ1-6
TGTGCCAGCCATTCCCCAGGTGAAAAACTGTTTTTT	CASHSPGEKLFF	TRBV28	many	NA	TRBJ1-4
TGTGCCATCAGCCAGCGGGAGGGCTACAATGAGCAGTTCTTC	CAISQREGYNEQFF	TRBV10-3	few	TRBD2	TRBJ2-1
TGTGCCAGCAGTCGTCAATCCCGGGCCCGGCTCGATACGCAGTATTTT	CASSRQSRARLDTQYF	TRBV6-1	many	NA	TRBJ2-3
TGTGCCAGCAGCACAAGCCAGGGTTTCGCGGCTCTCTTT	CASSTSQGFAALF	TRBV12-3/TRBV12-4	NA	NA	TRBJ1-1
TGTGCCAGCAGCCCGGGGCCTGGGACCCAGTACTTC	CASSPGPGTQYF	TRBV7-2	NA	NA	TRBJ2-5
TGTGCCAGCAGTTACTCGAGTTCTAGCGGGGAGACCCAGTACTTC	CASSYSSSSGETQYF	TRBV6-5	NA	TRBD2	TRBJ2-5
TGTGCCAGTGGTGTGAGGGCCGAAGCTTTCTTT	CASGVRAEAFF	TRBV12-3/TRBV12-4	NA	NA	TRBJ1-1
TGTGCCAGCAGCCCGAAGGGCTCTGATGGCTACACCTTC	CASSPKGSDGYTF	TRBV6-1	many	NA	TRBJ1-2
TGTGCCAGCAGTTCTAGCGGTGGAAGGCAGTTCTTC	CASSSSGGRQFF	TRBV12-3/TRBV12-4	few	TRBD2	TRBJ2-1
TGTGCCAGCAGCTTGAAGAGTGGGCGGGAGGGCGAATCCTACAATGAGCAGTTCTTC	CASSLKSGREGESYNEQFF	TRBV5-6	NA	TRBD2	TRBJ2-1
TGTGCCAGCAGCTTAAGATATGGCGGGACGGGCAATGAGCAGTTCTTC	CASSLRYGGTGNEQFF	TRBV7-8	NA	NA	TRBJ2-1
TGTGCCAGCATAGGAAGGACTAGGACCGGGGAGCTGTTTTTT	CASIGRTRTGELFF	TRBV2	NA	TRBD2	TRBJ2-2
TGTGCCAGCAGTTTCCCCCTCACTAGCGGGAGGGCCTATGAGCAGTTCTTC	CASSFPLTSGRAYEQFF	TRBV12-3/TRBV12-4	NA	TRBD2	TRBJ2-1
TGTGCCAGCAGTCGATATAGTCCGGGACAGGCGCTCCAGGATACGCAGTATTTT	CASSRYSPGQALQDTQYF	TRBV12-3/TRBV12-4	many	TRBD1	TRBJ2-3
TGTGCCAGCAGCCCGTACGCCGGGACAGGGAATTCACCCCTCCACTTT	CASSPYAGTGNSPLHF	TRBV5-6	NA	TRBD1	TRBJ1-6
TGTGCCAGCAGCCGGACAGGAACAAGACTTTATGGCTACACCTTC	CASSRTGTRLYGYTF	TRBV6-1	many	TRBD1	TRBJ1-2
TGTGCCAGCAGCTTGGAGGACCGACAAAACGATGAGCAGTTCTTC	CASSLEDRQNDEQFF	TRBV5-5	NA	NA	TRBJ2-1
TGTGCCAGCAGTGAATTGACAGCCTATAATGAAAAACTGTTTTTT	CASSELTAYNEKLFF	TRBV2	many	NA	TRBJ1-4
TGTGCCACCAGCAGAGATTTGGGTGGAAGGGCCGAGCAGTACTTC	CATSRDLGGRAEQYF	TRBV15	NA	NA	TRBJ2-7
TGCGCCAGCAGCCAGGAAGGACAGGCGAGACTGTTTTTT	CASSQEGQARLFF	TRBV4-3	NA	TRBD1	TRBJ1-4
TGTGCCAGCAGTTTATACGCCGGGACAGGGGTCCAAGTTGGGTATGGCTACACCTTC	CASSLYAGTGVQVGYGYTF	TRBV27	many	TRBD1	TRBJ1-2
TGTGCCAGCAGTCCCCGGAGATTTCGGTACGAGTCGCAGTACTTC	CASSPRRFRYESQYF	TRBV27	few	NA	TRBJ2-7
TGTGCCAGTAGCACCTTCCTTGCAGTCGGGACTAGCTCGTACAATGAGCAGTTCTTC	CASSTFLAVGTSSYNEQFF	TRBV19	many	TRBD2	TRBJ2-1
TGTGCCAGCAGCTTATCTGCTAGCCGGGGGGTCACCGGGGAGCTGTTTTTT	CASSLSASRGVTGELFF	TRBV7-8	few	TRBD2	TRBJ2-2
TGTGCCAGCAGTTACGCACGATACGGGACGGATCATTCACCCCTCCACTTT	CASSYARYGTDHSPLHF	TRBV6-5	many	NA	TRBJ1-6
TGTGCCAGCAGCTCCGGATCTGGGTCTGGCTACACCTTC	CASSSGSGSGYTF	TRBV7-9	many	NA	TRBJ1-2
TGTGCCAGCAGCTTAGCCCCAATCGGGACTAGGAAAGAGACCCAGTACTTC	CASSLAPIGTRKETQYF	TRBV7-8	many	TRBD2	TRBJ2-5
TGTGCCAGTAGTATAGGTCGGTTGGACATTCAGTACTTC	CASSIGRLDIQYF	TRBV19	NA	NA	TRBJ2-4
TGTGCCAGCAGTTTAGAAGACGAGCAGTACTTC	CASSLEDEQYF	TRBV12-3/TRBV12-4	few	NA	TRBJ2-7
TGTGCCAGCAGCCCGCTTTTGGACTTCCTTGAGCAGTACTTC	CASSPLLDFLEQYF	TRBV2	few	NA	TRBJ2-7
TGTGCCTGGAGTGTAGGGGGCTACGAGCAGTACTTC	CAWSVGGYEQYF	TRBV30	few	NA	TRBJ2-7
TGTGCCATCAAATTACCGAACTATGGCTACACCTTC	CAIKLPNYGYTF	TRBV10-3	few	NA	TRBJ1-2
TGTGCCAGCACCTCAGGGGGAGTGGACGAGCAGTACTTC	CASTSGGVDEQYF	TRBV6-1	few	TRBD1	TRBJ2-7
TGCAGTGCTAGTATATCCGATGAGCAGTTCTTC	CSASISDEQFF	TRBV20-1	NA	NA	TRBJ2-1
TGTGCCAGCAGCTTAGTTGGGCAGGGTAAAGAGACCCAGTACTTC	CASSLVGQGKETQYF	TRBV7-8	few	NA	TRBJ2-5
TGTGCCAGCAGCTCCCACTCTAACGAGCAGTACTTC	CASSSHSNEQYF	TRBV11-2	few	NA	TRBJ2-7
TGTGCCAGCAGTTTAGGTAGCGGTCAGCCCCAGCATTTT	CASSLGSGQPQHF	TRBV12-3/TRBV12-4	many	NA	TRBJ1-5
TGTGCCAGCAGCCAGGAAGCATCGGGGGCCTACAATGAGCAGTTCTTC	CASSQEASGAYNEQFF	TRBV4-2	many	NA	TRBJ2-1
TGTGCTAGTGGTTTGGTACGGGACGGGATTTCTTGGATTTCAGATACGCAGTATTTT	CASGLVRDGISWISDTQYF	TRBV12-5	NA	NA	TRBJ2-3
TGTGCCAGCAGTTTGCAAGCAGCCATGAACACTGAAGCTTTCTTT	CASSLQAAMNTEAFF	TRBV28	NA	NA	TRBJ1-1
TGTGCCAGCAAGACAGACCCCTCCTACAATGAGCAGTTCTTC	CASKTDPSYNEQFF	TRBV2	many	NA	TRBJ2-1
TGTGCCAGCAGCTTACAGGGGGCGCCGACAGATACGCAGTATTTT	CASSLQGAPTDTQYF	TRBV12-3/TRBV12-4	NA	TRBD1	TRBJ2-3
TGCGCCAGCAGCCAGGAGACTAGCGGATACAATGAGCAGTTCTTC	CASSQETSGYNEQFF	TRBV4-1	few	TRBD2	TRBJ2-1
TGTGCCATCAGTGATATCGTTGGTAGCGACACAGATACGCAGTATTTT	CAISDIVGSDTDTQYF	TRBV10-3	NA	NA	TRBJ2-3
TGTGCCAGCAGCTTCGGACTAGCGAGGAATGAGCAGTTCTTC	CASSFGLARNEQFF	TRBV7-2	NA	TRBD2	TRBJ2-1
TGTGCCAGCAGTTACGCAGGAGGCACTGAAGCTTTCTTT	CASSYAGGTEAFF	TRBV6-6	few	NA	TRBJ1-1